The rows below give T cell receptor beta chains drawn from one sample of a study of T cell responses to AZD1222 COVID-19 vaccine. This table comes from immunoSEQ multiplex PCR, and its TCRdb copy is limited to in-frame clones, with some not included. This sample has around 220,000 clones, with approximately 94% found just once. The sample here was peripheral blood, taken 28 days after the second dose of the MenACWY control vaccine. The source is an adult who received the MenACWY meningococcal vaccine as a control. The CDR3 runs from the conserved cysteine through the conserved F or W. The D gene is left open where the match is weak. Only some rows state a clone size, as once, few, many or a class for expanded clones.

D	size	V	J	CDR3	DNA
TRBD1	NA	TRBV3-1/TRBV3-2	TRBJ2-1	CGTGQGVEQFF	TGTGGTACGGGACAGGGGGTTGAGCAGTTCTTC
TRBD1	NA	TRBV28	TRBJ1-6	CASIQGQGGSPLHF	TGTGCCAGCATCCAGGGACAGGGGGGTTCACCCCTCCACTTT
NA	NA	TRBV5-1	TRBJ2-5	CASSLPDGQETQYF	TGCGCCAGCAGCCTACCGGACGGACAAGAGACCCAGTACTTC
NA	NA	TRBV11-2	TRBJ2-7	CASSWGDGRAYEQYF	TGTGCCAGCAGCTGGGGGGACGGCAGGGCCTACGAGCAGTACTTC
TRBD2	NA	TRBV6-5	TRBJ2-5	CASSYSYPAGGETQYF	TGTGCCAGCAGTTACTCGTATCCGGCGGGAGGAGAGACCCAGTACTTC
TRBD1	few	TRBV25-1	TRBJ1-6	CASSELDRGNSPLHF	TGTGCCAGCAGTGAGCTAGACAGGGGTAATTCACCCCTCCACTTT
NA	NA	TRBV25-1	TRBJ1-2	CASSENGGVYGYTF	TGTGCCAGCAGTGAAAATGGGGGCGTCTATGGCTACACCTTC
TRBD2	once	TRBV14	TRBJ2-7	CASSQDPLAGVYEQYF	TGTGCCAGCAGCCAAGATCCGCTAGCGGGGGTTTACGAGCAGTACTTC
NA	NA	TRBV3-1/TRBV3-2	TRBJ2-5	CASSRGQETQYF	TGTGCCAGCAGCCGGGGGCAAGAGACCCAGTACTTC
NA	NA	TRBV7-3	TRBJ2-1	CASSLNGASSYNEQFF	TGTGCCAGCAGCTTAAACGGGGCTAGCTCCTACAATGAGCAGTTCTTC
TRBD2	NA	TRBV9	TRBJ2-3	CASTPSGGVGDTQYF	TGTGCCAGCACACCTAGCGGGGGGGTAGGAGATACGCAGTATTTT
TRBD2	NA	TRBV6-5	TRBJ2-1	CASSYTSGASYNEQFF	TGTGCCAGCAGTTATACTAGCGGGGCCTCTTACAATGAGCAGTTCTTC
NA	NA	TRBV2	TRBJ2-7	CASMGRGYEQYF	TGTGCCAGCATGGGCAGGGGATACGAGCAGTACTTC
TRBD2	NA	TRBV28	TRBJ2-1	CASSSLTSGRGEQFF	TGTGCCAGCAGTTCTCTGACTAGCGGGAGAGGAGAGCAGTTCTTC
TRBD2	NA	TRBV28	TRBJ2-7	CASSLAGYEQYF	TGTGCCAGCAGTCTAGCGGGGTACGAGCAGTACTTC
NA	NA	TRBV7-2	TRBJ1-2	CASSPSGQNYGYTF	TGTGCCAGCAGCCCCTCGGGACAAAACTATGGCTACACCTTC
TRBD1	NA	TRBV30	TRBJ2-7	CAWTRQGAYEQYF	TGTGCCTGGACCCGACAGGGGGCCTACGAGCAGTACTTC
TRBD1	NA	TRBV9	TRBJ1-5	CASSAGGSNQPQHF	TGTGCCAGCAGTGCAGGGGGCTCAAATCAGCCCCAGCATTTT
NA	NA	TRBV19	TRBJ2-7	CASSTGYEQYF	TGTGCCAGTAGTACCGGATACGAGCAGTACTTC
TRBD2	NA	TRBV2	TRBJ2-3	CASSATGAGGGDTQYF	TGTGCCAGCAGTGCGACTGGGGCGGGAGGGGGAGATACGCAGTATTTT
NA	NA	TRBV21-1	TRBJ2-1	CASSTPARRGRNEQFF	TGTGCCAGCAGCACCCCCGCCCGTCGGGGTAGGAATGAGCAGTTCTTC
NA	NA	TRBV7-9	TRBJ1-3	CASSYSGVLTGNTIYF	TGTGCCAGCAGCTACTCCGGGGTTCTTACTGGAAACACCATATATTTT
NA	NA	TRBV9	TRBJ1-2	CASRQGYGYTF	TGTGCCAGCAGGCAGGGATATGGCTACACCTTC
NA	NA	TRBV3-1/TRBV3-2	TRBJ1-2	CASSQGPSAYYGYTF	TGTGCCAGCAGCCAAGGTCCGTCCGCTTACTATGGCTACACCTTC
TRBD2	NA	TRBV3-1/TRBV3-2	TRBJ2-4	CASSQDGLSGGARRGKNIQYF	TGTGCCAGCAGCCAAGATGGCCTAAGCGGGGGGGCCCGGAGGGGCAAAAACATTCAGTACTTC
TRBD1	NA	TRBV5-1	TRBJ1-2	CASSSQPGTENGYTF	TGCGCCAGCAGCTCTCAACCCGGGACAGAAAACGGCTACACCTTC
NA	NA	TRBV18	TRBJ2-1	CASSPGGGGDEQFF	TGTGCCAGCTCACCGGGGGGAGGAGGCGATGAGCAGTTCTTC
TRBD1	NA	TRBV7-9	TRBJ1-4	CASSSSTGGNEKLFF	TGTGCCAGCAGCTCCTCGACAGGGGGGAATGAAAAACTGTTTTTT
NA	NA	TRBV11-1	TRBJ2-5	CASSRRQETQYF	TGTGCCAGCAGCCGAAGACAAGAGACCCAGTACTTC
NA	NA	TRBV7-9	TRBJ2-2	CASTEGLGELFF	TGTGCCAGCACAGAAGGGCTCGGGGAGCTGTTTTTT
TRBD2	NA	TRBV27	TRBJ2-3	CASQLAGGTDTQYF	TGTGCCAGCCAGCTAGCGGGGGGGACAGATACGCAGTATTTT
NA	NA	TRBV9	TRBJ2-2	CASSGPTNTGELFF	TGTGCCAGCAGCGGACCTACGAACACCGGGGAGCTGTTTTTT
TRBD1	NA	TRBV6-5	TRBJ1-1	CASRTGLNTEAFF	TGTGCCAGCAGGACAGGGTTGAACACTGAAGCTTTCTTT
TRBD2	NA	TRBV9	TRBJ2-2	CASSVSGSGAGELFF	TGTGCCAGCAGCGTCAGCGGGAGTGGGGCCGGGGAGCTGTTTTTT
NA	NA	TRBV6-5	TRBJ1-5	CASSSGTGNQPQHF	TGTGCCAGCAGCTCCGGGACGGGTAATCAGCCCCAGCATTTT
TRBD1	NA	TRBV6-2/TRBV6-3	TRBJ2-3	CASSYGIQGADTQYF	TGTGCCAGCAGTTACGGGATACAGGGGGCAGATACGCAGTATTTT
TRBD1	NA	TRBV28	TRBJ1-1	CASRDRGHPEAFF	TGTGCCAGCAGGGACAGGGGGCATCCTGAAGCTTTCTTT
TRBD2	NA	TRBV27	TRBJ2-7	CASSLLAGGPYEQYF	TGTGCCAGCAGTTTACTTGCGGGGGGCCCCTACGAGCAGTACTTC
TRBD1	NA	TRBV2	TRBJ1-4	CASSLQGAATNEKLFF	TGTGCCAGCAGTCTACAGGGGGCCGCAACTAATGAAAAACTGTTTTTT
TRBD2	NA	TRBV6-5	TRBJ2-7	CASSFLAGVHEQYF	TGTGCCAGCAGTTTCCTAGCGGGAGTCCACGAGCAGTACTTC
NA	NA	TRBV29-1	TRBJ2-7	CSVEDPGEKDLYEQYF	TGCAGCGTTGAAGATCCCGGGGAGAAGGACCTCTACGAGCAGTACTTC
TRBD1	NA	TRBV7-6	TRBJ1-1	CASSSTGLETEAFF	TGTGCCAGCAGCTCGACAGGGCTTGAGACTGAAGCTTTCTTT
NA	NA	TRBV18	TRBJ2-2	CASSPLPSGPNTGELFF	TGTGCCAGCTCACCACTGCCAAGCGGGCCGAACACCGGGGAGCTGTTTTTT
TRBD1	NA	TRBV30	TRBJ1-1	CAWSTGGEAFF	TGTGCCTGGAGTACAGGGGGGGAAGCTTTCTTT
NA	NA	TRBV15	TRBJ2-5	CATSRGQETQYF	TGTGCCACCAGCAGAGGTCAGGAGACCCAGTACTTC
NA	NA	TRBV5-5	TRBJ1-6	CASSSGTDNSPLHF	TGTGCCAGCAGCTCCGGGACGGATAATTCACCCCTCCACTTT
TRBD1	NA	TRBV27	TRBJ1-1	CASSPGTGSTEAFF	TGTGCCAGCAGTCCCGGGACAGGGTCCACTGAAGCTTTCTTT
NA	NA	TRBV12-3/TRBV12-4	TRBJ1-4	CASGGEKLFF	TGTGCCAGTGGAGGCGAAAAACTGTTTTTT
NA	NA	TRBV4-2	TRBJ1-1	CASSQAGWGVGTEAFF	TGTGCCAGCAGCCAGGCAGGCTGGGGGGTCGGCACTGAAGCTTTCTTT
NA	NA	TRBV6-5	TRBJ2-1	CASSSRQEFEQFF	TGTGCCAGCAGTTCACGTCAGGAGTTTGAGCAGTTCTTC
NA	NA	TRBV28	TRBJ2-5	CASSPQTHRQETQYF	TGTGCCAGCAGTCCCCAGACACACCGACAAGAGACCCAGTACTTC
NA	NA	TRBV27	TRBJ2-7	CPTGLYHEQYF	TGTCCTACAGGGCTATACCACGAGCAGTACTTC
NA	NA	TRBV11-2	TRBJ1-5	CASNPPAQLTGAGDQPQHF	TGTGCCAGCAACCCCCCCGCACAGCTTACAGGAGCCGGGGATCAGCCCCAGCATTTT
TRBD1	once	TRBV5-1	TRBJ1-4	CASSLNTGGRGEKLFF	TGCGCCAGCAGCTTAAATACAGGGGGCCGGGGGGAAAAACTGTTTTTT